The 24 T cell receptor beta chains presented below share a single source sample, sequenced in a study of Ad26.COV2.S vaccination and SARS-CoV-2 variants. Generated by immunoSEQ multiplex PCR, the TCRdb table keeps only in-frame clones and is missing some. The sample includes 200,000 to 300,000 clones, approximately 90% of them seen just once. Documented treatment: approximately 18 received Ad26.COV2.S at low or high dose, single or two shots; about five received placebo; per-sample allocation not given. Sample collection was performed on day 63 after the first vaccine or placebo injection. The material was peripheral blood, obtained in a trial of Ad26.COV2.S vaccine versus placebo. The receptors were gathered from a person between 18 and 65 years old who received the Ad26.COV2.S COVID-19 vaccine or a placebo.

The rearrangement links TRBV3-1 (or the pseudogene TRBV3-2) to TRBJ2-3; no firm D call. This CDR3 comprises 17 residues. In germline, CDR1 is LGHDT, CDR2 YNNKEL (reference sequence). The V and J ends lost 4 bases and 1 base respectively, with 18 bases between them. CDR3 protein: CASSPTGDPVRTDTQYF. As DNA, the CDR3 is TGTGCCAGCAGCCCGACGGGCGATCCCGTGCGCACAGATACGCAGTATTTT.

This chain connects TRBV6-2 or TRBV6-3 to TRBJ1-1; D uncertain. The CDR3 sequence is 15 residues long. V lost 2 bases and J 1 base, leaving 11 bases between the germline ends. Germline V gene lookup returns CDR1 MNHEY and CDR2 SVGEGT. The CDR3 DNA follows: TGTGCCAGCAGTTACGCCATTGTGGGGAACACTGAAGCTTTCTTT. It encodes CASSYAIVGNTEAFF.

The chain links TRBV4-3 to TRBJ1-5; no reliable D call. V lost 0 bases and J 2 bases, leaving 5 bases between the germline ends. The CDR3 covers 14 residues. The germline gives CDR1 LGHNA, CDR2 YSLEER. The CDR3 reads CASSQEGGNQPQHF. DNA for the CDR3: TGCGCCAGCAGCCAAGAGGGTGGCAATCAGCCCCAGCATTTT.

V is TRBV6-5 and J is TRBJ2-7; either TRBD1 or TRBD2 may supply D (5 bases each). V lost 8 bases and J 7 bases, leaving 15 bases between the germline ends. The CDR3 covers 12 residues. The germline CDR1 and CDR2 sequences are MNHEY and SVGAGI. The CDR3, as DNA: TGTGCCAGCCAACGGGACCTTAGAGAGCAGTACGTC. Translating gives CASQRDLREQYV.

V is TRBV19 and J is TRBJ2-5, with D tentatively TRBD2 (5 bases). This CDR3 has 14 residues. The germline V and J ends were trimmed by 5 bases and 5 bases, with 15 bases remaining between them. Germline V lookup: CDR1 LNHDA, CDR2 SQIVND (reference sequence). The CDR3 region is CASSARAPLETQYF. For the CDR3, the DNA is TGTGCCAGTAGTGCGAGGGCGCCCCTGGAGACCCAGTACTTC.

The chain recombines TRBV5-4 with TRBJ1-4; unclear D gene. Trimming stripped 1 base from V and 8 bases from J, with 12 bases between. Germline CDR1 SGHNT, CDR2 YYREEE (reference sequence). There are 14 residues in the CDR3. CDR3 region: CASSLNTMTEKLFF. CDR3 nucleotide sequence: TGTGCCAGCAGCTTGAACACAATGACCGAAAAACTGTTTTTT.

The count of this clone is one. CDR3 DNA sequence: TGTGCCAGCAGCCCGGACAGTTTCAATGAGCAGTTCTTC. Its translation is CASSPDSFNEQFF. The V call is TRBV3-1 (or the pseudogene TRBV3-2), the J call TRBJ2-1; maybe TRBD1 (6 bases). V shed 4 bases and J shed 6 bases, with 10 bases lying between them. The CDR3 loop spans 13 amino acids. Germline V CDR1 and CDR2: LGHDT, YNNKEL (reference sequence).

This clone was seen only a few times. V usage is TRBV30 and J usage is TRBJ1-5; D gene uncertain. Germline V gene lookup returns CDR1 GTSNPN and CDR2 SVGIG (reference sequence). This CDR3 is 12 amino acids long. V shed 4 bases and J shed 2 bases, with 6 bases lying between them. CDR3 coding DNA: TGTGCCTGGAATAGGGGCAATCAGCCCCAGCATTTT. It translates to CAWNRGNQPQHF.

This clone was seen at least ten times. This CDR3 is CASRLQGLQPQHF. CDR3 DNA sequence: TGTGCCAGCAGACTACAGGGTTTGCAGCCCCAGCATTTT. The rearrangement uses TRBV2 and TRBJ1-5, with D tentatively TRBD1 (6 bases). Germline assignment: CDR1 SNHLY and CDR2 FYNNEI. The CDR3 runs to 13 residues. The V end was cut by 6 bases, the J end by 7 bases, with 13 bases between.

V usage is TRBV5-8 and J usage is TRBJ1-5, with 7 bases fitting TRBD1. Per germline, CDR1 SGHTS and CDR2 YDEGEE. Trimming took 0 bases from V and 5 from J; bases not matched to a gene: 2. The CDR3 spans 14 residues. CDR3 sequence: CASSLDRGYQPQHF. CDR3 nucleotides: TGTGCCAGCAGCTTGGACAGGGGCTATCAGCCCCAGCATTTT.

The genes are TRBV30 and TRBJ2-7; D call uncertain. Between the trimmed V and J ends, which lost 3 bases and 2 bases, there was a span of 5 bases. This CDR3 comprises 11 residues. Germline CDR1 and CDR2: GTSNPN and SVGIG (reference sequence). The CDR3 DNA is TGTGCCTGGAGGTCAGCCTACGAGCAGTACTTC. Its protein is CAWRSAYEQYF.

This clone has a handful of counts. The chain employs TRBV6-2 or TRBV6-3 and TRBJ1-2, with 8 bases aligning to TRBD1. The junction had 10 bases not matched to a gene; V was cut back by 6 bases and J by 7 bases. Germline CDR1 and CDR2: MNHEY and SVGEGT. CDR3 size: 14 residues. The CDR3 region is CASSDGQGARGYTF. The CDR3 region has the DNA TGTGCCAGCAGCGACGGGCAGGGGGCGCGTGGCTACACCTTC.

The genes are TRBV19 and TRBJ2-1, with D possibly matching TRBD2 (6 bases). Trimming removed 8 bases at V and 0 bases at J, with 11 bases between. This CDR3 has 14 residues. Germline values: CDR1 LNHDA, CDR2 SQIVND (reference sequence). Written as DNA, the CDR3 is TGTGCCAGTCTGAACGGGAGCTCCTACAATGAGCAGTTCTTC. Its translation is CASLNGSSYNEQFF.

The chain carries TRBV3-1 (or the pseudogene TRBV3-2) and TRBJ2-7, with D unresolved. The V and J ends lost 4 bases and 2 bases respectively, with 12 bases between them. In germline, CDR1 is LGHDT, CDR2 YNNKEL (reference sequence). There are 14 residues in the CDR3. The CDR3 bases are TGTGCCAGCAGCCCCGGCGGCAACCCCTACGAGCAGTACGTC. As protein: CASSPGGNPYEQYV.

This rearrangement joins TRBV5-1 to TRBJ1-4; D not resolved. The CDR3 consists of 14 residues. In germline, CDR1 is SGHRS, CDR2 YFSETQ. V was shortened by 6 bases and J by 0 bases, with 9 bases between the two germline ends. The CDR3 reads CASTTSSTNEKLFF. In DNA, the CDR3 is TGCGCCAGCACAACCAGTTCAACTAATGAAAAACTGTTTTTT.

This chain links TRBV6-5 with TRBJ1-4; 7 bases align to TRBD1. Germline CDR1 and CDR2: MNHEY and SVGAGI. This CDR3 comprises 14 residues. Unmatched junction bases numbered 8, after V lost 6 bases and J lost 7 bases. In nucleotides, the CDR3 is TGTGCCAGCAGGCCAGGGGGTTTGGGTGAAAAACTGTTTTTT. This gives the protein CASRPGGLGEKLFF.

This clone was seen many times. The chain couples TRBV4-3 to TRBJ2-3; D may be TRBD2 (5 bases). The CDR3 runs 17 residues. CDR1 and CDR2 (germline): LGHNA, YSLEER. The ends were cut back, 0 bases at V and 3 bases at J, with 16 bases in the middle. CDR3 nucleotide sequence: TGCGCCAGCAGCCAAGAATTCCCCCTGCTAGCAACAGATACGCAGTATTTT. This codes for CASSQEFPLLATDTQYF.

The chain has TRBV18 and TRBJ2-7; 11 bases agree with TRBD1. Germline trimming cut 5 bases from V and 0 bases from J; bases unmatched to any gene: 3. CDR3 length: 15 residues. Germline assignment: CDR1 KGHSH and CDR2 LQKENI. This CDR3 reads CASSVGQGGSYEQYV. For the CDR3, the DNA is TGTGCCAGCTCAGTGGGACAGGGGGGCTCCTACGAGCAGTACGTC.

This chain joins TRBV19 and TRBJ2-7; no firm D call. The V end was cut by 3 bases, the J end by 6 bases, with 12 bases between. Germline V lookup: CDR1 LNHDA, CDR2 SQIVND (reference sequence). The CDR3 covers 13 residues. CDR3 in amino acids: CASSIPRLGEQYF. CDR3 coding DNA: TGTGCCAGTAGTATCCCTAGGCTGGGCGAGCAGTACTTC.

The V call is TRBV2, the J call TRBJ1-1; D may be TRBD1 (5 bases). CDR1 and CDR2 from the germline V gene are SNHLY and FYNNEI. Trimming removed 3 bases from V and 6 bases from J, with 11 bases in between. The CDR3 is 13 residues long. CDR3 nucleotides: TGTGCCAGCAGTGACAGGGTTGACGCTGAAGCTTTCTTT. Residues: CASSDRVDAEAFF.

CDR3 sequence reads: CASSTLLRPTPEQYF. The DNA of the CDR3 is TGTGCCAGCAGCACACTCCTGAGGCCCACCCCCGAGCAGTACTTC. The V and J genes are TRBV13 and TRBJ2-7, with D uncertain. V lost 5 bases and J 6 bases, leaving 20 bases between the germline ends. This CDR3 is 15 amino acids long. The germline V gene has CDR1 PRHDT and CDR2 FYEKMQ (reference sequence). Full variable domain (remainder filled in from reference TRBV13 and TRBJ2-7): AAGVIQSPRHLIKEKRETATLKCYPIPRHDTVYWYQQGPGQDPQFLISFYEKMQSDKGSIPDRFSAQQFSDYHSELNMSSLELGDSALYFCASSTLLRPTPEQYFGPGTRLTVT.

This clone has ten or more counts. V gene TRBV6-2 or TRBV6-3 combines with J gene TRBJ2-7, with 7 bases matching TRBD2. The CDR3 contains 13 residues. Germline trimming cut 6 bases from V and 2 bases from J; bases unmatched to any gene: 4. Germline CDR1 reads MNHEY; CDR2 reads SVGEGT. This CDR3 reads CASRPGLAYEQYV. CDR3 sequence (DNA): TGTGCCAGCAGACCTGGACTAGCCTACGAGCAGTACGTC.

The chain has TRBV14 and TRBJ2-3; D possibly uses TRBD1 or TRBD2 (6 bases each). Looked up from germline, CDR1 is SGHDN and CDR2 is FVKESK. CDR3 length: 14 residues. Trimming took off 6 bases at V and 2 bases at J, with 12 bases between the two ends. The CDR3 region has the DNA TGTGCCAGCAGATCAAGGGGGGCCACAGATACGCAGTATTTT. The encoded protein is CASRSRGATDTQYF.

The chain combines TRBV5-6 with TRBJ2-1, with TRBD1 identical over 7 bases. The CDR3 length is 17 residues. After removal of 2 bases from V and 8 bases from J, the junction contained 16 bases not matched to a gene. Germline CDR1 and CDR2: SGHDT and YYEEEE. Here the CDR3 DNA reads TGTGCCAGCAGCTTACATCACAGGGGAATGGGGTTCGATGAGCAGTTCTTC. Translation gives CASSLHHRGMGFDEQFF.